Sequencing of this T cell receptor (beta chain) was carried out in a study of neoadjuvant anti-PD-1 for oral cavity cancer. Study at large: Before surgery, most patients got three to four biweekly 3 mg/kg nivolumab doses. Patients without progression received a fourth nivolumab dose around day 43, then surgical resection on days 50-56.

Described time point: after neoadjuvant nivolumab, at surgical resection. The table came from immunoSEQ multiplex PCR; TCRdb's copy has only in-frame clones and leaves some out. The table lists about 68,000 clones, 70% to 90% of them singletons. This CDR3 is built from 17 residues. After removal of 3 bases from V and 2 bases from J, the junction contained 4 bases not matched to a gene. CDR1 is WNHNN, CDR2 SYGVQD, per germline (reference sequence). This chain connects TRBV10-1 to TRBJ2-1, with 13 bases identical to TRBD2. The sequence derives from a person between 40 and 80 years old with oral cavity squamous cell carcinoma. The sequences come from PBMCs, collected after nivolumab (anti-PD-1) treatment. The CDR3 region has the DNA TGCGCCAGCAGTGATCTTGGACTAGCGGGAGCCTACAATGAGCAGTTCTTC. Residues: CASSDLGLAGAYNEQFF.